The sequence of this TCR beta chain was determined in a study of molecular identifiers for immune sequencing clone quantification. Study as a whole: RNA, taken in replicates from approximately 20,000 or 100,000 naive CD8 cells, was split five ways, with four sequenced.

Findings and limits, study-wide: Clones carrying above 20 RNA copies accounted for over 98% of effector molecules, under 1% in naive cells.

Input for naive CD8 libraries was about 17,000 to 1,100,000 sorted cells; the RNA fraction used was 10%, 30% or 50%. This clonotype was found many times. The antigen remains undetermined. This CDR3 has 16 amino acids. The germline gives CDR1 DFQATT, CDR2 SNEGSKA (reference sequence). V trimming: 0 bases; J trimming: 9 bases; junction bases outside the gene matches: 8. As previously described, bulk TCR libraries were made using listed TCR primers. Via MiXCR, TCRdb re-called the PCR reads, giving one row per CDR3 protein. The sample shows about 640,000 distinct CDR3 sequences, nearly 20% of them seen only once.

The sample comprised naive CD8+ T cells from blood, with Jurkat cell RNA spiked in. Sample subset: FACS-sorted CD8+CD4-CCR7+CD45RA+ naive T cells. V usage is TRBV20-1 and J usage is TRBJ2-1; TRBD2 matches 13 bases. This sequence originates from a human donor in good health. Some libraries in this study had Jurkat cell RNA spiked in. Written as DNA, the CDR3 is TGCAGTGCTAGAGATTGGGGGACTAGCGGGATCGGTGAGCAGTTCTTC. This translates into CSARDWGTSGIGEQFF.